Given below is one TCR beta chain in context. At one end the junction does not follow the germline gene, possibly because of a read error. This CDR3 spans 16 amino acids. Germline V lookup: CDR1 SGDLS, CDR2 YYNGEE. The data belong to a study of tumor-infiltrating lymphocytes in primary liver carcinoma. Study context: Stage T1-T3 N0M0 tumors spanned about 4.2 to 11 cm.

The study co-extracted DNA and RNA from approximately 20-30 mg of unsorted bulk tissue. The template, roughly 550 ng total RNA, yielded TCR beta cDNA made with a constant-region primer. Three nested multiplex PCR rounds, a slightly modified ARM-PCR method, built the TCR beta libraries. With TRBV1-TRBV30 forward primers and a C-beta reverse primer, the first two PCR rounds were run for around 11 cycles each. TCRdb recomputed calls from the multiplex PCR reads with MiXCR, one row per CDR3 protein. The table has 65,000 to 90,000 distinct CDR3 sequences, 72% seen once. The V call is TRBV9, the J call TRBJ2-2; 12 positions agree with TRBD1. The TCR originated in a man aged 35 to 55 with primary liver carcinoma and hepatitis B virus infection. Sequences were obtained from liver tumor tissue from sampling region 1. Subset given: tumor region T1, superior pole. CDR3 in amino acids: CASSLGTGGDTRELFF. The CDR3 DNA reads TGTGCCAGCAGCCTCGGGACAGGGGGCGACACCCGGGAGCTGTTCTTT.